Shown below are 11 T cell receptor beta chains from a single sample sequenced in a study of shared clonotypes between healthy human individuals. TCRdb keeps only in-frame clones here, not all; method: immunoSEQ multiplex PCR. The table lists millions of clones, about 95% of them singletons. Sequenced sample: naive CD4+ T cells sorted from blood. The subset denotes: CD45RA+ positively selected. All receptors come from a man between 18 and 35 years old in good health.

The chain joins TRBV21-1 to TRBJ1-2. TRBV21-1 represents a pseudogene. This CDR3 spans 13 amino acids. The CDR3 is CATRSIANYGYTF. The CDR3 nucleotides read TGTGCCACCCGAAGCATAGCTAACTATGGCTACACCTTC.

On this clone: This sample includes further DNA sequences coding for the same CDR3. The chain joins TRBV6-5 to TRBJ2-1; D might be TRBD1 (5 bases). CDR3 length: 12 amino acids. V was shortened by 6 bases and J by 6 bases, with 9 bases between the two germline ends. Germline V gene sequence: CDR1 MNHEY, CDR2 SVGAGI. CDR3 region: CASSPQGNEQFF. CDR3 DNA sequence: TGTGCCAGCAGCCCCCAGGGCAATGAGCAGTTCTTC.

The chain couples TRBV5-1 to TRBJ2-5, with D hard to call. The CDR3 is made up of 13 amino acids. The germline V gene has CDR1 SGHRS and CDR2 YFSETQ. Deletions cut 5 bases from V and 5 bases from J, with 13 bases between. CDR3 coding DNA: TGCGCCAGCAGAGGGTCAAAAGGGGAGACCCAGTACTTC. Residues: CASRGSKGETQYF.

V usage is TRBV12-2 and J usage is TRBJ2-2; the table gives TRBD2 as D, unverified against the DNA. TRBV12-2 is classified as a pseudogene. The CDR3 has 17 amino acids. The CDR3 nucleotides are TGTGCAAGTCGCTTCCCCGGGACTAGAATGTCGTCCGGGGAGCTGTTTTTT. It translates to CASRFPGTRMSSGELFF.

This clone was counted a few times. The chain joins TRBV28 to TRBJ2-1; 8 bases are a match to TRBD1. The CDR3 covers 17 residues. J was trimmed by 1 base and V by 4 bases; bases with no gene match: 9. Per the germline V gene, CDR1 is MDHEN and CDR2 is SYDVKM. DNA of the CDR3: TGTGCCAGCAGTTCGAATCAGGGGGCGCGGTCCTACAATGAGCAGTTCTTC. It codes for CASSSNQGARSYNEQFF.

The genes are TRBV6-1 and TRBJ1-4, with D possibly matching TRBD1 (6 bases). V shed 2 bases and J shed 0 bases, with 13 bases lying between them. CDR1 is MNHNS, CDR2 SASEGT, per germline. CDR3 length equals 17 residues. CDR3 in DNA: TGTGCCAGCAGTGAAAAGATACAGGGAGCAACTAATGAAAAACTGTTTTTT. Translation: CASSEKIQGATNEKLFF.

V usage is TRBV9 and J usage is TRBJ2-5; tentative D call: TRBD1 (6 bases). This CDR3 comprises 16 residues. The germline V and J ends were trimmed by 0 bases and 0 bases, with 12 bases remaining between them. Germline V lookup: CDR1 SGDLS, CDR2 YYNGEE. The CDR3 nucleotides are TGTGCCAGCAGCGTAGGACGGGACAACTACCAAGAGACCCAGTACTTC. It yields the protein CASSVGRDNYQETQYF.

The V and J genes are TRBV11-2 and TRBJ1-1; TRBD1 aligns across 8 bases. Germline V gene data show CDR1 as SGHAT and CDR2 as FQNNGV. The CDR3 has 14 residues. V lost 7 bases to trimming and J lost 1 base; unmatched junction nucleotides: 5. CDR3 amino acids: CASIRTGWNTEAFF. In nucleotides, the CDR3 is TGTGCCAGCATCCGGACAGGGTGGAACACTGAAGCTTTCTTT. Combining the CDR3 with reference TRBV11-2 and TRBJ1-1 gives the whole variable domain EAGVAQSPRYKIIEKRQSVAFWCNPISGHATLYWYQQILGQGPKLLIQFQNNGVVDDSQLPKDRFSAERLKGVDSTLKIQPAKLEDSAVYLCASIRTGWNTEAFFGQGTRLTVV.

The chain combines TRBV4-1 with TRBJ1-2; TRBD1 agrees at 10 bases. This CDR3 spans 15 amino acids. Trimming cost V 8 bases and J 7 bases; bases outside gene matches: 13. Germline V gives CDR1 MGHRA, CDR2 YSYEKL. The CDR3 sequence: CASSTRDRGGIGYTF. For the CDR3, the DNA is TGCGCCAGCTCAACCAGGGACAGGGGCGGAATTGGCTACACCTTC.

As concerns this clone: Within the sample, other DNA sequences also encode this same CDR3. The V gene is TRBV5-1, the J gene TRBJ2-3; possibly TRBD1 for D (6 bases). V was trimmed by 0 bases and J by 2 bases, leaving 7 bases between them. The CDR3 is 14 amino acids. Germline CDR1 reads SGHRS; CDR2 reads YFSETQ. CDR3 region: CASSLGGPTDTQYF. The CDR3 coding sequence is TGCGCCAGCAGCTTGGGGGGGCCCACAGATACGCAGTATTTT.

In nucleotides, the CDR3 is TGCGCCAGCAGCCTATTCCCCGGGACAGGGCATCAGCCCCAGCATTTT. It yields the protein CASSLFPGTGHQPQHF. The chain links TRBV4-1 to TRBJ1-5; TRBD1 aligns across 9 bases. The CDR3 has 16 amino acids. Per germline, CDR1 MGHRA and CDR2 YSYEKL. The J segment lost 5 bases and the V segment lost 4 bases, leaving 9 bases of the junction unmatched.